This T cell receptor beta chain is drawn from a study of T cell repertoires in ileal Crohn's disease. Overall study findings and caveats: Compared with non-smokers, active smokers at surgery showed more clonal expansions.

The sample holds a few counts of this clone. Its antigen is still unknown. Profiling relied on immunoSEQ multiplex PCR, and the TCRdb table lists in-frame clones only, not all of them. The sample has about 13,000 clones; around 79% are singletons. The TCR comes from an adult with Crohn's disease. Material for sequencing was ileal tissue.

CDR3 sequence: CASSPPLLRGNTEAFF. The CDR3 coding sequence is TGTGCCAGCTCACCACCCCTTTTACGGGGGAACACTGAAGCTTTCTTT. The chain joins TRBV18 to TRBJ1-1, with D hard to call. The CDR3 has 16 amino acids. Germline V CDR1 and CDR2: KGHSH, LQKENI. With 0 bases removed from V and 1 base from J, the gap between germline ends came to 12 bases.